This T cell receptor (beta chain) derives from a study of T cells after yellow fever vaccination (dated by TCRdb to the late 2010s). Background on the whole study: Libraries from fractions with low cell numbers were prepared with the SMART-Seq v4 Ultra Low Input RNA kit. The cohort comprised two healthy male donors, one aged 18 to 30 and one aged 30 to 40 years. Blood was collected at multiple timepoints before and after primary and secondary immunization, and bulk PBMC replicates and cell subsets were isolated. To follow T-cell clones before and after primary and booster YFV17D yellow fever vaccination, bulk TCR alpha and beta repertoires were sequenced over time. Points the paper makes about the study in general: Because abundant contaminating clonotypes from the bulk population could be contained in FACS-sorted repertoires, computational filtering was required. Because the study included only a couple of donors, the extent to which the findings can be generalized is limited. The secondary T-cell response was found to be weaker but faster than the primary response, with a peak reached on day 5 rather than on day 15. A small fraction of clonotypes showed up in both the CD4 and CD8 compartments, probably as a result of convergent recombination. Most clones expanded after primary vaccination were re-detected after the booster (almost 97% of CD4 and approximately 89% of CD8), suggesting broad memory maintenance.

Relative to germline, V is 1 base shorter and J is 0 bases shorter, with 10 bases between their ends. The CDR3 holds 16 amino acids from the cysteine to the phenylalanine. The sequence is cut down to CDR3 DNA, 48 bases in frame from base 1. The germline V gene yields SGHTA for CDR1 and FQGNSA for CDR2. TCR cDNA was synthesized by 5'RACE template switching, which introduced a universal primer site and unique molecular identifiers. Priming of cDNA synthesis was performed from both the TCR alpha and TCR beta constant segments. Library amplification involved two PCR steps, and the second step added sample barcodes and sequencing adapters. Sequencing of libraries was performed on Illumina HiSeq 2500 (2x100 bp) or NovaSeq (2x150 bp). In the authors' own workflow: MIGEC was used to demultiplex reads and collapse the reads into UMI consensus sequences, and MiXCR was used for V(D)J alignment. Vaccine-responding clonotypes were identified with edgeR using replicate PBMC samples, with FDR below 0.01 and a log2 fold change above 5 up to day 15 being required. CD4 or CD8 identity was assigned to each bulk clonotype according to whether the clonotype was present at higher abundance in the sequenced CD4 repertoire or the sequenced CD8 repertoire. TCRdb itself trimmed the public reads at Q25 with fastp, ran MiXCR and retained productive beta chains. Each entry is one CDR3 protein sequence, shown with its most common DNA and genes. The V and J calls reflect TCRdb's pipeline rather than the authors' work. This sample comprises roughly 120,000 distinct CDR3 sequences, about 7% of them detected only once. Around 2.3% of the sample is held by the ten biggest clonotypes.

This clonotype was counted many times. Its target antigen remains unknown. The sample holds no much larger clone one base away, and base qualities are not on file. The meaning of the sample's treatment or condition label: live attenuated yellow fever vaccine strain. PBMCs were isolated from peripheral blood using a standard Ficoll-Paque protocol. Dynabeads CD4 and CD8 positive selection kits were used to isolate the CD4 and CD8 T-cell fractions. TriZol was used to extract RNA from bulk PBMCs, CD4 and CD8 fractions, and dextramer-positive and dextramer-negative fractions. This TCR was sampled from a man younger than 35 who received the YFV17D yellow fever vaccine. This material consisted of CD4+ T cells sorted from PBMCs, taken 10 to 11 days after the first yellow fever vaccination. The chain uses TRBV7-2 and TRBJ1-3, with a weak D call of TRBD1 (6 bases match). The CDR3 in this case is CASSLGGPASGNTIYF. Here is the DNA: TGTGCCAGCAGCTTAGGGGGGCCCGCCTCTGGAAACACCATATATTTT. The variable domain in full, with residues beyond the CDR3 obtained from the reference TRBV7-2 and TRBJ1-3 genes, is GAGVSQSPSNKVTEKGKDVELRCDPISGHTALYWYRQSLGQGLEFLIYFQGNSAPDKSGLPSDRFSAERTGGSVSTLTIQRTQQEDSAVYLCASSLGGPASGNTIYFGEGSWLTVV.